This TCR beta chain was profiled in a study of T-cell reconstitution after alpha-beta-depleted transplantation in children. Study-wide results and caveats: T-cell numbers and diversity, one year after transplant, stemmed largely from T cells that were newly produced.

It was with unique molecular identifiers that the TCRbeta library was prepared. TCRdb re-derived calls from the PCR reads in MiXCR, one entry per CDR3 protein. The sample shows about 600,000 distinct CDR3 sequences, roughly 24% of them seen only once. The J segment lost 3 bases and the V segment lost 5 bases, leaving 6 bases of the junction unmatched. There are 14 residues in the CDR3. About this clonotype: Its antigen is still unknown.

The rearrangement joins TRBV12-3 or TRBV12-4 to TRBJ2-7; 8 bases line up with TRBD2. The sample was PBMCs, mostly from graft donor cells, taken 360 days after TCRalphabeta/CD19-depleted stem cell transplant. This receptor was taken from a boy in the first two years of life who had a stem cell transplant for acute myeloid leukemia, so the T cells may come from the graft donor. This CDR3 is CASSRGGGNYEQYV. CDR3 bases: TGTGCCAGCAGTCGGGGGGGAGGTAACTACGAGCAGTACGTC.